This T cell receptor (beta chain) was identified in a study of shared clonotypes between healthy human individuals. Study observations and caveats: Several donors showed sharing of around 5% of naive CD4 clonotypes.

Using immunoSEQ multiplex PCR, the repertoire was profiled, and TCRdb retains in-frame clones only, with some absent. The sample lists 800,000 to 1,200,000 clones, about four fifths occurring once. The germline V and J ends were trimmed by 5 bases and 2 bases, with 12 bases remaining between them. CDR3 length equals 14 residues. Germline V lookup: CDR1 MDHEN, CDR2 SYDVKM. This clone was found a few times. Its antigen is unidentified. The sample comprised memory CD4+ T cells from PBMCs. Subset indicated: CD45RA-negative fraction. The source is a man aged 18 to 29 in good health. Some clones in this sample may be carry-over from other donors' samples. The chain recombines TRBV28 with TRBJ1-2, with a possible D match to TRBD1 (6 bases). The CDR3 sequence: CASSQGRRNYGYTF. CDR3 sequence (DNA): TGTGCCAGCAGTCAGGGGAGGAGGAACTATGGCTACACCTTC.